This TCR beta chain came from a study of blood T cell repertoires in COVID-19. Study-wide background: Samples taken during acute and convalescent COVID-19 were collected in the United States, Italy and Spain. The cDNA or gDNA used as material had been derived from T cells, B-cell-depleted T cells, or PBMCs.

Only in-frame clones appear in the TCRdb table, and some are missing; sequencing was by immunoSEQ multiplex PCR. Among tens of thousands of clones listed, 80% to 90% were seen once. CDR3 length: 12 amino acids. Per the germline V gene, CDR1 is LNHDA and CDR2 is SQIVND (reference sequence). V was shortened by 7 bases and J by 8 bases, with 11 bases between the two germline ends. The chain carries TRBV19 and TRBJ2-2; no clear D. The specimen sequenced was peripheral blood. This TCR was recovered from a woman aged 80 or over with COVID-19, enrolled during active disease. The CDR3 bases are TGTGCCAGTACCAAATACAGAGGGGAGCTGTTTTTT. It encodes CASTKYRGELFF.